This T cell receptor beta chain was identified in a study of T cell repertoires in cytomegalovirus infection. In the study overall: Based on public TCR beta signatures, there were indications of CMV infection and of a matching HLA type.

This clonotype was observed a handful of times. Its antigen is unknown. The CDR3 is 15 residues long. With 5 bases clipped from V and 0 bases from J, the junction kept 3 bases outside the gene matches. From germline, CDR1 is SEHNR and CDR2 FQNEAQ (reference sequence). Study conclusions and caveats: Summed frequency of public TCR beta families distinguished CMV carriers with the relevant HLA. The ex vivo response was dominated by HLA-C-restricted CMV-specific TCR beta clonotypes.

TCRdb redid the calling of the reads with MiXCR, one entry per CDR3 protein. The sample includes hundreds of thousands of distinct CDR3 sequences, approximately 22% seen only once; the top ten take roughly 20%. The specimen was CD8+ T cells from PBMCs. This chain links TRBV7-9 with TRBJ1-5; 8 nucleotides align to TRBD1. The receptor comes from a human donor in good health (CMV status not recorded). Some clones in this sample may be carry-over from other donors' samples. DNA of the CDR3: TGTGCCAGCAGCGCGACAGGGGCTAGCAATCAGCCCCAGCATTTT. Protein product: CASSATGASNQPQHF.